A single sample gave rise to the 17 T cell receptor beta chains below, sequenced in a study of Graves' ophthalmopathy and Graves' hyperthyroidism. TCR beta CDR3 regions were amplified from RNA transcripts. HTBI primers served in a first-round RT-PCR, which a second-round multiplex PCR followed. One entry per CDR3 protein results from TCRdb running MiXCR on the multiplex PCR reads. The sample holds around 1.1 million distinct CDR3 sequences, about 40% seen once. Sequencing was carried out using peripheral blood or thyroid tissue (not recorded which). The receptors originated from an adult man with Graves' hyperthyroidism.

This chain links TRBV28 with TRBJ1-3; tentatively, D is TRBD1 (5 bases). V was clipped by 3 bases and J by 5 bases, with 11 bases between them. CDR1 and CDR2 (germline): MDHEN, SYDVKM. This CDR3 contains 14 residues. The CDR3 reads CASSFWGPRNTIYF. CDR3 nucleotides: TGTGCCAGCAGTTTTTGGGGCCCCCGAAACACCATATATTTT.

The chain joins TRBV20-1 to TRBJ2-7, with a possible D match to TRBD2 (6 bases). V lost 5 bases, J lost 5 bases, and 19 bases lay in between. Germline CDR1 reads DFQATT; CDR2 reads SNEGSKA (reference sequence). This CDR3 region has 14 residues. CDR3 in amino acids: CSALPSASRNEQYF. As DNA, the CDR3 is TGCAGTGCTCTACCTAGCGCCTCCCGAAACGAGCAGTACTTC.

V usage is TRBV7-9 and J usage is TRBJ1-2; D might be TRBD1 (5 bases). The CDR3 spans 17 residues. V gave up 5 bases and J gave up 7 bases, with 26 bases separating them. The germline V gene encodes CDR1 SEHNR and CDR2 FQNEAQ (reference sequence). The DNA of the CDR3 is TGTGCCAGCAGCCCCCTCTTGGGGCAGGGCGATGTATTTGGCTACACCTTC. This translates into CASSPLLGQGDVFGYTF.

At least ten counts were recorded for this clonotype. The chain is built from TRBV12-3 or TRBV12-4 and TRBJ1-1; no reliable D call. The CDR3 has 13 residues. V shed 7 bases and J shed 1 base, with 10 bases lying between them. CDR3 bases: TGTGCCAGCAATACGGAGGAGAACACTGAAGCTTTCTTT. Protein sequence: CASNTEENTEAFF.

This clonotype was counted many times. CDR3 region: CASSAQGAMETQYF. CDR3 DNA: TGTGCCAGCAGCGCACAAGGGGCGATGGAGACCCAGTACTTC. The chain recombines TRBV11-2 with TRBJ2-5, with a possible D match to TRBD1 (5 bases). This CDR3 is 14 amino acids long. Germline CDR1 is SGHAT and CDR2 is FQNNGV. Trimming stripped 5 bases from V and 5 bases from J, with 15 bases between.

The chain has TRBV2 and TRBJ2-5; D is possibly TRBD2 (7 bases). This CDR3 region has 15 residues. Germline V gene lookup returns CDR1 SNHLY and CDR2 FYNNEI. The V gene lost 8 bases and the J gene lost 3 bases, with 19 bases spanning the gap. The CDR3 protein is CASGRTVAGEETQYF. Written as DNA, the CDR3 is TGTGCCAGCGGTAGGACAGTGGCGGGGGAAGAGACCCAGTACTTC.

This clonotype showed up many times. The chain uses TRBV2 and TRBJ2-5; 10 positions agree with TRBD2. The CDR3 contains 15 residues. V trimming: 2 bases; J trimming: 5 bases; junction bases outside the gene matches: 5. CDR1 is SNHLY, CDR2 FYNNEI, per germline. CDR3: CASSESASGGETQYF. CDR3 DNA: TGTGCCAGCAGTGAATCAGCTAGCGGGGGTGAGACCCAGTACTTC.

This chain uses TRBV4-2 with TRBJ2-5; 8 bases are shared with TRBD1. V shed 0 bases, J shed 5 bases, and the junction held 14 bases outside the gene matches. The CDR3 is made up of 18 amino acids. Germline V gene lookup returns CDR1 LGHNA and CDR2 YNFKEQ. The CDR3: CASSQDWPGQGRAETQYF. CDR3 nucleotide sequence: TGTGCCAGCAGCCAAGATTGGCCAGGACAGGGTAGGGCGGAGACCCAGTACTTC.

This clonotype was recorded at least ten times. The CDR3 sequence: CASSPIGRFFQPQHF. CDR3 nucleotide sequence: TGTGCCAGCAGCCCAATAGGACGCTTTTTTCAGCCCCAGCATTTT. This chain links TRBV7-8 with TRBJ1-5; D remains ambiguous. Germline lookup yields CDR1 SGHVS and CDR2 FQNEAQ. V was trimmed by 5 bases and J by 6 bases, leaving 17 bases between them. The CDR3 consists of 15 residues.

The chain is built from TRBV25-1 and TRBJ2-7; 9 nucleotides match TRBD2. CDR1 MGHDK and CDR2 SYGVNS come from the germline V gene. V was pared by 8 bases and J by 0 bases, with 14 bases of the junction left unmatched. CDR3 size: 17 residues. The CDR3 nucleotides read TGTGCCAGCTCACCCCCGACTAGCGGAACAAGCTCCTACGAGCAGTACTTC. Translated: CASSPPTSGTSSYEQYF.

The V and J genes are TRBV7-9 and TRBJ2-7; TRBD1 might be the D (6 bases). CDR3 length equals 12 residues. The germline V gene has CDR1 SEHNR and CDR2 FQNEAQ (reference sequence). V gave up 10 bases and J gave up 1 base, with 11 bases separating them. The CDR3: CATQGQSYEQYF. The CDR3 region has the DNA TGTGCCACCCAAGGACAGTCCTACGAGCAGTACTTC.

This chain links TRBV7-2 with TRBJ2-7; 8 nucleotides agree with TRBD1. Germline V gene data show CDR1 as SGHTA and CDR2 as FQGNSA. The V and J ends lost 2 bases and 7 bases, in that order; junction bases with no gene match: 7. This CDR3 has 14 residues. The CDR3 loop is CASSLRTGQGEQYF. CDR3 DNA sequence: TGTGCCAGCAGCTTACGGACAGGGCAGGGGGAGCAGTACTTC.

The genes are TRBV7-2 and TRBJ1-1, with TRBD1 as a possible D gene (5 bases). Germline CDR1 reads SGHTA; CDR2 reads FQGNSA. Trimming shortened V by 5 bases and J by 11 bases, and 21 bases separated the two germline ends. The CDR3 has 14 amino acids. This CDR3 reads CASSPLPQSGTAFF. DNA of the CDR3: TGTGCCAGCAGCCCACTCCCCCAAAGCGGGACTGCTTTCTTT.

The gene calls are TRBV10-3 and TRBJ1-1; D unresolved. CDR1 and CDR2 (germline): ENHRY, SYGVKD. This CDR3 is 12 amino acids long. Trimming stripped 3 bases from V and 7 bases from J, with 9 bases between. The CDR3 DNA reads TGTGCCATCAGTGACCCGGGCGGTGAAGCTTTCTTT. Amino acid sequence: CAISDPGGEAFF.

The chain combines TRBV29-1 with TRBJ1-1; TRBD1 might be the D (5 bases). This CDR3 contains 14 residues. Germline CDR1 and CDR2: SQVTM and ANQGSEA. V was trimmed by 3 bases and J by 4 bases, leaving 15 bases between them. The CDR3 DNA reads as TGCAGCGTTGAGGGCAGCTCGGGGGGCACTGAAGCTTTCTTT. It encodes CSVEGSSGGTEAFF. The whole variable domain, remainder taken from reference TRBV29-1 and TRBJ1-1, is SAVISQKPSRDICQRGTSLTIQCQVDSQVTMMFWYRQQPGQSLTLIATANQGSEATYESGFVIDKFPISRPNLTFSTLTVSNMSPEDSSIYLCSVEGSSGGTEAFFGQGTRLTVV.

This clonotype was observed many times. V is TRBV9 and J is TRBJ1-6; TRBD1 matches 7 bases. The CDR3 extends over 14 amino acids. Germline CDR1 and CDR2: SGDLS and YYNGEE. V was pared by 3 bases and J by 10 bases, with 7 bases of the junction left unmatched. The CDR3 region is CASSARDSRSPLHF. In DNA form, the CDR3 reads TGTGCCAGCAGCGCCCGGGACAGCCGATCACCCCTCCACTTT.

With respect to this clonotype: Just one base apart from a much larger clone, this may be a read error. The V and J genes are TRBV24-1 and TRBJ1-3; the D gene is possibly TRBD1 (6 bases). With 12 bases removed from V and 8 bases from J, the gap between germline ends came to 19 bases. Germline values: CDR1 KGHDR, CDR2 SFDVKD. This CDR3 region has 13 residues. CDR3: CAASGRDKHTIYF. The CDR3 DNA sequence: TGTGCCGCCTCGGGCAGGGACAAACACACCATATATTTT.